The sequence of this T cell receptor (beta chain) was determined in a study of T cells in Graves' hyperthyroidism and ophthalmopathy. Across the whole study: Peripheral blood was secured at the point of initial diagnosis, before any treatment.

Germline CDR1 reads GTSNPN; CDR2 reads SVGIG (reference sequence). The junction had 6 bases not matched to a gene; V was cut back by 4 bases and J by 3 bases. This CDR3 is 14 amino acids long. Ten or more counts support this clonotype. The antigen remains undetermined. Each patient was aged 18 to 65 and had newly diagnosed hyperthyroidism of under 2 months' duration. The blood specimen was taken at initial hyperthyroidism diagnosis, before any ophthalmopathy symptoms. It was RNA transcripts that yielded the amplified TCR beta CDR3 regions. A first-round RT-PCR of the TCR CDR3 used the HTBI primer set. TCRdb used MiXCR to reprocess the multiplex PCR reads, holding one entry per CDR3 protein. The data hold fewer than 350,000 distinct CDR3 sequences, with more than 10% observed a single time. Study-level results: Model output signaled ophthalmopathy a median about seven months ahead of onset.

The clonotype comes from a woman in her 30s with Graves' hyperthyroidism that later progressed to Graves' ophthalmopathy. The sample taken for sequencing was blood. The rearrangement uses TRBV30 and TRBJ2-7; 10 nucleotides line up with TRBD1. The CDR3 DNA follows: TGTGCCTGGACCCACCGGGACAGGGGCTACGAGCAGTACTTC. Protein product: CAWTHRDRGYEQYF.